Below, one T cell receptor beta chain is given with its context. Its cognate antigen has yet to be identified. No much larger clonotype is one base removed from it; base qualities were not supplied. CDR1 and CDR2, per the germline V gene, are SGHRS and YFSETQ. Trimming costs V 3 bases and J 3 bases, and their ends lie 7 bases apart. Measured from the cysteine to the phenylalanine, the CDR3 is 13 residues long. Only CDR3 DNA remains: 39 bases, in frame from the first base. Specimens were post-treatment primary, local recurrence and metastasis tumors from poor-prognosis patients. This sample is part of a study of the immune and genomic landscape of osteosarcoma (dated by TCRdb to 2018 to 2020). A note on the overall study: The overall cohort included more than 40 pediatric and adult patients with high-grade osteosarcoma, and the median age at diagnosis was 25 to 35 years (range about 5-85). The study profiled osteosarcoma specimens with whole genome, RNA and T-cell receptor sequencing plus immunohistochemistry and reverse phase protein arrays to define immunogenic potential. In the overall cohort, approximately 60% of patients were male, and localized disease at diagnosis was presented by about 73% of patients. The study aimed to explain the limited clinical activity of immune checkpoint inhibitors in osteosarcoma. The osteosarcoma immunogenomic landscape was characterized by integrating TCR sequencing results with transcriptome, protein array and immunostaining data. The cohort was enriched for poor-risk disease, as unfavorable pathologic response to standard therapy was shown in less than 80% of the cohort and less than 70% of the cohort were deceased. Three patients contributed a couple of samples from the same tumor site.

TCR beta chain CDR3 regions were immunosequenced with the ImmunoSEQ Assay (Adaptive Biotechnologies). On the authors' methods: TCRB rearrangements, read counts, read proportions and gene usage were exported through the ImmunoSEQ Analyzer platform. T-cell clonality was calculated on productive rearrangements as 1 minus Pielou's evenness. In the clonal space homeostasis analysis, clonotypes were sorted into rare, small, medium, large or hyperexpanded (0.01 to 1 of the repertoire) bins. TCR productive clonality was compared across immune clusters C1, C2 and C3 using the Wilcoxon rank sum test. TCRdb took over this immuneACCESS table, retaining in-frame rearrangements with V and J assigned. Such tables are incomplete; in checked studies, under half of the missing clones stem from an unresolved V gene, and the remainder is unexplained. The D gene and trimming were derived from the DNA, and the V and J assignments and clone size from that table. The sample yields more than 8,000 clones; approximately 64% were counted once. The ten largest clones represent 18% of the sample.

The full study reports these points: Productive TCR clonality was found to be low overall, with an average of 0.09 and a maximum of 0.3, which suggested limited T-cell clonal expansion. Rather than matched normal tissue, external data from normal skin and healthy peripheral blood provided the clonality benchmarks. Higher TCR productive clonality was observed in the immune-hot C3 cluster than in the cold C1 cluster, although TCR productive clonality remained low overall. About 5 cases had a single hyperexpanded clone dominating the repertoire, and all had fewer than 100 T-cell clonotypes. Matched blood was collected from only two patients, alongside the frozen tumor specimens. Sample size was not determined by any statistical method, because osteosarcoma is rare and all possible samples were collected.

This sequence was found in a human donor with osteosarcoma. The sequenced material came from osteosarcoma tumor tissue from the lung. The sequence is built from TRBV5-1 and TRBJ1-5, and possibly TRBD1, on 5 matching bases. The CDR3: CASSWGVNQPQHF. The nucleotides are TGCGCCAGCAGCTGGGGGGTCAATCAGCCCCAGCATTTT.